This T cell receptor beta chain was sequenced during a study of human T cells and chemical hapten exposure. Study at large: Small differences in pooled library volume mainly drove the variation in TCR yields per sample. General study points: Patch test score was positively correlated with the counts of PT1 expanded TCRs. While controls formed fewer of them, expanded TCRs formed significantly more large CDR3 similarity clusters.

CDR1 SEHNR and CDR2 FQNEAQ come from the germline V gene (reference sequence). CDR3 size: 17 residues. Losses at the gene ends were 4 bases for V and 1 base for J; bases not matched to a gene: 7. This clonotype was seen many times. Its antigen is currently unknown. From the RACE reads, TCRdb called clonotypes with MiXCR, one entry per CDR3 protein. The repertoire holds tens of thousands of distinct CDR3 sequences, 11% seen once, with 1% to 1.2% in the top ten. Noted time point: patch test 3, about 24 weeks after DPC sensitization. As for treatment: therapeutic diphenylcyclopropenone sensitization with weekly scalp DPC. The total RNA was obtained from whole blood that was not fractionated.

The chain joins TRBV7-9 to TRBJ2-3, with TRBD2 identical over 11 bases. The sequence was obtained from a woman between 25 and 40 years old with alopecia areata. Some clones in this sample may be carry-over from other donors' samples. Sequencing used whole blood, obtained in connection with sensitization to the hapten diphenylcyclopropenone (DPC). The CDR3 nucleotides are TGTGCCAGCAGCTGGACCGGGACTAGCGGCGGCACAGATACGCAGTATTTT. Translating it yields CASSWTGTSGGTDTQYF. The whole variable domain, filled in from reference TRBV7-9 and TRBJ2-3, reads DTGVSQNPRHKITKRGQNVTFRCDPISEHNRLYWYRQTLGQGPEFLTYFQNEAQLEKSRLLSDRFSAERPKGSFSTLEIQRTEQGDSAMYLCASSWTGTSGGTDTQYFGPGTRLTVL.